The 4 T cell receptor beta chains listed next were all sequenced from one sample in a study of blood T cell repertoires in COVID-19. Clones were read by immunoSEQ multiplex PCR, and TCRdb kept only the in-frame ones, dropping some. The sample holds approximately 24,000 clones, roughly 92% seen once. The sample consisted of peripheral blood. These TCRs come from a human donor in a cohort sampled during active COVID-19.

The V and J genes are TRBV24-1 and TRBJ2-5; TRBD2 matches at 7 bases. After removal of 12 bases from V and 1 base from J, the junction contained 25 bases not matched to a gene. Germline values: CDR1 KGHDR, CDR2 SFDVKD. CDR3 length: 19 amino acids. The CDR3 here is CAPRDFRGWGGEAQETQYF. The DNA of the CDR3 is TGTGCCCCCCGTGATTTCCGGGGGTGGGGGGGAGAAGCCCAAGAGACCCAGTACTTC.

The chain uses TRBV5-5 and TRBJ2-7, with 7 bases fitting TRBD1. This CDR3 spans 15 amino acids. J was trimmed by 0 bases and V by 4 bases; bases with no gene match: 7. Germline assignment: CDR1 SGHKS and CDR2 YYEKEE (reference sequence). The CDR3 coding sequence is TGTGCCAGCAGCGTGGGACAGATGAGCTCCTACGAGCAGTACTTC. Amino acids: CASSVGQMSSYEQYF.

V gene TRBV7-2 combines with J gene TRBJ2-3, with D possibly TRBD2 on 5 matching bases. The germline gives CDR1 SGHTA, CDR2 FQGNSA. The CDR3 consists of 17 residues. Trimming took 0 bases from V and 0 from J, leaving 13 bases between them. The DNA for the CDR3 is TGTGCCAGCAGCTTAGCGTTCACTAGGTCTAGCACAGATACGCAGTATTTT. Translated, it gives CASSLAFTRSSTDTQYF.

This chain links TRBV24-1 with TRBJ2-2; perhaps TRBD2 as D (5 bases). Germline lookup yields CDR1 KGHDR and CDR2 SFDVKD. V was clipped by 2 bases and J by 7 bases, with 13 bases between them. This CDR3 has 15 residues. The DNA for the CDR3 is TGTGCCACCAGTGATTACCGAGCCGCGGGCGGGGAGCTGTTTTTT. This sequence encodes CATSDYRAAGGELFF.